Listed here is a single TCR beta chain. CD8 cells classed as naive were CD45RO-negative and positively selected for CCR7, excluding terminally differentiated effector memory CD45RA+ cells. This CDR3 spans 14 amino acids. Trimming shortened V by 6 bases and J by 0 bases, and 12 bases separated the two germline ends. Germline V gene data show CDR1 as MNHEY and CDR2 as SVGAGI. This entry is derived from a study of shared clonotypes between healthy human individuals. Study background: The donor group consisted of two women and a few men, aged 18 to 49. Per-donor plates numbered three CD4 naive, three CD4 memory, two CD8 naive and one CD8 memory.

The assay was immunoSEQ multiplex PCR, and TCRdb's table has in-frame clones only and misses some. The sample lists about 2 million clones; about 95% were seen once. The sample consisted of naive CD8+ T cells sorted from blood. The J gene is TRBJ2-7, the V gene TRBV6-5; possibly TRBD1 for D (6 bases). This clonotype was sampled from a man aged 18 to 35 in good health. CDR3 protein: CASSMGQISYEQYF. In DNA, the CDR3 is TGTGCCAGCAGCATGGGACAAATCTCCTACGAGCAGTACTTC.